This is a list of T cell receptor beta chains from one sample in a study of T cell repertoires in cytomegalovirus infection. TCRdb analysed the reads with MiXCR anew, one entry per CDR3 protein. The table lists around 320,000 distinct CDR3 sequences, over 7.5% of them singletons. The sequenced sample was PBMCs. Every receptor here comes from a human donor in good health (CMV status not recorded). Some clones in this sample may be carry-over from other donors' samples. The conserved cysteine and the conserved F or W are not part of the CDR3 here.

v_call cdr3_aa
TRBV30 AWSVTNQPQH
TRBV7-2 ASSEGHANQPQH
TRBV12-3/TRBV12-4 ASTLRGGGEQF
TRBV7-2 ASSYGTDSANSPLH
TRBV6-5 ASSYRGGKNNQPQH
TRBV28 ASRPLGPSNAQY
TRBV6-2/TRBV6-3 ASYRGGESPLH
TRBV12-5 ASGRDRNTEAF
TRBV7-2 ASSFNTFYEQY
TRBV7-2 ASSSLLEGFTDTQY
TRBV7-2 ASSTPPGSGQPQH
TRBV28 ASRIRRTTYNEQF
TRBV7-2 ASSPRRGRSHEQY
TRBV30 AWSELAGGPLSYEQY
TRBV12-3/TRBV12-4 ASSPQTGISDAQPQH
TRBV25-1 ASRIPGVDTQY
TRBV28 ASSLRVGGGNTIY
TRBV7-3 ASSFAGAGELF
TRBV19 ASTFRGSGELF
TRBV11-2 ASSPRTGRADTIY